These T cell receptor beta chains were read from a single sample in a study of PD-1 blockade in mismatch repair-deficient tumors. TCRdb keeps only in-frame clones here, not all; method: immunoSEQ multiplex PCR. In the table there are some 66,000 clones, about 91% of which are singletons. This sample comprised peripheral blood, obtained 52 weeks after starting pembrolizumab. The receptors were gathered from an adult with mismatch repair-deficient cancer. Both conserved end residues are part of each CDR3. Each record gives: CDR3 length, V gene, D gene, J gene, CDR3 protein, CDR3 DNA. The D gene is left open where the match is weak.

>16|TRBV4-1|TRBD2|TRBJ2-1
CASSYSTSGRGDEQFF
TGCGCCAGCAGCTACTCTACTAGCGGGAGGGGGGATGAGCAGTTCTTC
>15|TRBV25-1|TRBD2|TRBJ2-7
CASSEFGGGTYEQYF
TGTGCCAGCAGTGAATTTGGCGGGGGAACCTACGAGCAGTACTTC
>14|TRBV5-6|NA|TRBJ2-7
CASSEAGRAHEQYF
TGTGCCAGCAGCGAGGCTGGAAGGGCCCACGAGCAGTACTTC
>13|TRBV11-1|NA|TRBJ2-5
CASSTAYQETQYF
TGTGCCAGCAGCACGGCCTACCAAGAGACCCAGTACTTC
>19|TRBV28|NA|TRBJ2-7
CASSPEVRRTPLSSYEQYF
TGTGCCAGCAGTCCGGAGGTGAGACGGACACCCTTAAGCTCCTACGAGCAGTACTTC
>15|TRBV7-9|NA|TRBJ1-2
CASSLEGSDNYGYTF
TGTGCCAGCAGCTTAGAGGGCAGCGATAACTATGGCTACACCTTC
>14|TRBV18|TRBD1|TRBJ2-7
CASSDRDSSYEQYF
TGTGCCAGCTCCGACAGGGACAGCTCCTACGAGCAGTACTTC
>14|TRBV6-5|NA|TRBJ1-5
CASSYSSGNQPQHF
TGTGCCAGCAGTTACTCTTCAGGGAATCAGCCCCAGCATTTT
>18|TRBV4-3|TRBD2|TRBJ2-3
CASSSLATAGESTDTQYF
TGCGCCAGCAGCTCACTTGCGACCGCGGGAGAAAGCACAGATACGCAGTATTTT
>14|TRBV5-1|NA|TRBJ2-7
CASSPRDMGYEQYF
TGCGCCAGCAGCCCCAGGGACATGGGCTACGAGCAGTACTTC
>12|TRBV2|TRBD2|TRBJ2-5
CASSSGSETQYF
TGTGCCAGCAGTAGCGGGAGCGAGACCCAGTACTTC